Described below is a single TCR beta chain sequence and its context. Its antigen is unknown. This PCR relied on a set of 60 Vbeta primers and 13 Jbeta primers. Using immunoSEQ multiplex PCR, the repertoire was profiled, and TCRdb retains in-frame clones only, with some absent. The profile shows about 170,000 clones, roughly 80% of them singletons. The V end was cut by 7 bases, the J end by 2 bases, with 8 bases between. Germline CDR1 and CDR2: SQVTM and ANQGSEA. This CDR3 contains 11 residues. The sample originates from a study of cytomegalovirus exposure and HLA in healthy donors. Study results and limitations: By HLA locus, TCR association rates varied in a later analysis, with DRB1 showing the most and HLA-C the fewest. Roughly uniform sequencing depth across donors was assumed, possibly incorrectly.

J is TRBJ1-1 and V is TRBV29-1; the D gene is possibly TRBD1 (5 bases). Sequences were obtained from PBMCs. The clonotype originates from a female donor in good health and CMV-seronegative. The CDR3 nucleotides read TGCAGCGCCGGACATAACACTGAAGCTTTCTTT. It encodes CSAGHNTEAFF.